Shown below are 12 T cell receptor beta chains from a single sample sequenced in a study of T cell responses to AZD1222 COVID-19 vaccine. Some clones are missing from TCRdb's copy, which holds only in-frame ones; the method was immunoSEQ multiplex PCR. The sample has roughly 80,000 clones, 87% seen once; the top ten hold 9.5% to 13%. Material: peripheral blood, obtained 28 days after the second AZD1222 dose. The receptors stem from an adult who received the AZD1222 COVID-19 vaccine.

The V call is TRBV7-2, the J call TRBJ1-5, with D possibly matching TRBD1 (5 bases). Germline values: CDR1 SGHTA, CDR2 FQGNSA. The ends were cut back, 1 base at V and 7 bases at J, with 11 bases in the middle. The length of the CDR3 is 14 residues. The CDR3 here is CASSLGAGSQPQHF. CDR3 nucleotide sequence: TGTGCCAGCAGCTTAGGGGCAGGGTCCCAGCCCCAGCATTTT.

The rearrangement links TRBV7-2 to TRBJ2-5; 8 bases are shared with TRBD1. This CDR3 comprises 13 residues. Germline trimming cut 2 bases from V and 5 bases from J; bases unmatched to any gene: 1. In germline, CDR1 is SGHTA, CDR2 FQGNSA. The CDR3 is CASSLHRGETQYF. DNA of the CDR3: TGTGCCAGCAGCTTACACAGGGGGGAGACCCAGTACTTC.

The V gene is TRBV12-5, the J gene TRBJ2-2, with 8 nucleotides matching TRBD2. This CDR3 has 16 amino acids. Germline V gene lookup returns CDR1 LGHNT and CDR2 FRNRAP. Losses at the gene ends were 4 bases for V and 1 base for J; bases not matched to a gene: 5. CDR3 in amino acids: CASGSHSGENTGELFF. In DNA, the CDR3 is TGTGCTAGTGGTTCTCATAGCGGGGAGAACACCGGGGAGCTGTTTTTT.

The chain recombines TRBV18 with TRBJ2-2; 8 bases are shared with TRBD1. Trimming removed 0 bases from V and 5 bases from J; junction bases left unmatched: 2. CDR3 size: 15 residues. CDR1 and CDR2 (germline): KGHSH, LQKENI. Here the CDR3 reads CASSPPDRVTGELFF. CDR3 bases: TGTGCCAGCTCACCACCGGACAGGGTTACCGGGGAGCTGTTTTTT.

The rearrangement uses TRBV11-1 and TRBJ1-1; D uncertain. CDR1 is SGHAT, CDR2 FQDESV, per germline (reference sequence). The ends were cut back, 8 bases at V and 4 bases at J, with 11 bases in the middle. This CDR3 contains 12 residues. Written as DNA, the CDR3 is TGTGCCAGCCGAAGGGCTGGCACTGAAGCTTTCTTT. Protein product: CASRRAGTEAFF.

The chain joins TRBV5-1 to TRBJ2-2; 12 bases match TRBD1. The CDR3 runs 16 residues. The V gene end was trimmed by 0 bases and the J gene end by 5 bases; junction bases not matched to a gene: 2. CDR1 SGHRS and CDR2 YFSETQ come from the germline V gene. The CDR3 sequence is CASSLEGQGATGELFF. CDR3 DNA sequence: TGCGCCAGCAGCTTGGAGGGACAGGGGGCGACCGGGGAGCTGTTTTTT.

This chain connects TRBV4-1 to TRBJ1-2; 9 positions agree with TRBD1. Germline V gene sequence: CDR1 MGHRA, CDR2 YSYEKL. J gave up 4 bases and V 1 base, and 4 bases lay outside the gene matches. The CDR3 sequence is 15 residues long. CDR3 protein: CASSQVQGQGYGYTF. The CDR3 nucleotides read TGCGCCAGCAGCCAAGTACAGGGACAGGGCTATGGCTACACCTTC.

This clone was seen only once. As DNA, the CDR3 is TGCGCCAGCAGCATATTAGCGGGGTCGGACAATGAGCAGTTCTTC. This encodes CASSILAGSDNEQFF. The chain recombines TRBV5-1 with TRBJ2-1, with TRBD2 matching over 8 bases. The germline V gene has CDR1 SGHRS and CDR2 YFSETQ. V gave up 4 bases and J gave up 5 bases; unmatched junction bases: 8. The CDR3 spans 15 residues.

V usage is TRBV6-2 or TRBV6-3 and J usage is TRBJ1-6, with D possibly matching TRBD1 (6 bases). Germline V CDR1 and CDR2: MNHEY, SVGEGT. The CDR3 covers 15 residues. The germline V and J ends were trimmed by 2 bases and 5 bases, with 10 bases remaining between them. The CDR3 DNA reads TGTGCCAGCAGTTACCGAGGACAGAATAATTCACCCCTCCACTTT. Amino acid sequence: CASSYRGQNNSPLHF.

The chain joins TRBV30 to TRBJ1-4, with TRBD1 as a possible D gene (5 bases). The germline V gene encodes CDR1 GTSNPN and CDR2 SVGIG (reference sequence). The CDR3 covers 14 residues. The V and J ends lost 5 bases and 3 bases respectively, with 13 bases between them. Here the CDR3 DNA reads TGTGCCTGGGCATATTCGGGGGCTAATGAAAAACTGTTTTTT. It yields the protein CAWAYSGANEKLFF.

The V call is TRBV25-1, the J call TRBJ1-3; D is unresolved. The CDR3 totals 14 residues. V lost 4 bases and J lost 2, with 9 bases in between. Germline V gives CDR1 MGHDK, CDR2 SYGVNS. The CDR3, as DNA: TGTGCCAGCAGTGTCTCAGCCACTGGAAACACCATATATTTT. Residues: CASSVSATGNTIYF.

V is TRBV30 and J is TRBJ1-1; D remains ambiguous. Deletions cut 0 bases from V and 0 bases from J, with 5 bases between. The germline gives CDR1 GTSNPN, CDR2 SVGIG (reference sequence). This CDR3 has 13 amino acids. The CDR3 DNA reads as TGTGCCTGGAGTGTTCACCTGAACACTGAAGCTTTCTTT. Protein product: CAWSVHLNTEAFF. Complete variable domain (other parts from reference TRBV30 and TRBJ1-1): SQTIHQWPATLVQPVGSPLSLECTVEGTSNPNLYWYRQAAGRGLQLLFYSVGIGQISSEVPQNLSASRPQDRQFILSSKKLLLSDSGFYLCAWSVHLNTEAFFGQGTRLTVV.